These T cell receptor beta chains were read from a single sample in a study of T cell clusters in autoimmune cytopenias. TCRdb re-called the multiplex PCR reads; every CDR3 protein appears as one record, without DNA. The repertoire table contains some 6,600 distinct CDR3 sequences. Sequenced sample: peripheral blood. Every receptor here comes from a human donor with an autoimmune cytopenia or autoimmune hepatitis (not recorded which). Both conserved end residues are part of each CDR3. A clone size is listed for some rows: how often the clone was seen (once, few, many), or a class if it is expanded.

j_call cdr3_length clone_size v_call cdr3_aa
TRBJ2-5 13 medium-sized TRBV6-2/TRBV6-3 CASSYGETETQYF
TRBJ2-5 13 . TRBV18 CASSPLGGETQYF
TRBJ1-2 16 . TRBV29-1 CSVEYGDTPYDYGYTF
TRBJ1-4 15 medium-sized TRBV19 CASSNTGATNEKLFF
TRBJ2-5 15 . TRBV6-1 CASSEGWAVQETQYF
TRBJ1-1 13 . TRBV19 CASSMRGNTEAFF
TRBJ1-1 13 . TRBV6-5 CASSTRGGTEAFF
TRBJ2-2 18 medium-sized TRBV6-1 CASSEEGSWRVYTGELFF
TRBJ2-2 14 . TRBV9 CASSRLLNTGELFF
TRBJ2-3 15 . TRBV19 CASSGSSECTDTQYF
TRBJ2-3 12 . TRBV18 CASSRDIGTQYF
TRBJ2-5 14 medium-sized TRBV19 CASSTSGGEETQYF
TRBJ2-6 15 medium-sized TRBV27 CASSPSVSGANVLTF
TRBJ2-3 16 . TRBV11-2 CAIMGETGGRADTQYF
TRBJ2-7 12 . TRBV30 CAGSGGPYEQYF
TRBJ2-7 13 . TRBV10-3 CAIADRVSSEQYF
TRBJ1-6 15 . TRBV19 CASSPPGQRNSPLHF
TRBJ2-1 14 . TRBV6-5 CASSYVDGVNEQFF
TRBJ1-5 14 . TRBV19 CASRSGQPGQPQHF
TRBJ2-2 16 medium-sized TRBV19 CASESGTVTNTGELFF
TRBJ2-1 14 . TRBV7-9 CASSLREGRNEQFF
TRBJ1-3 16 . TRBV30 CAWSPLYQASGNTIYF
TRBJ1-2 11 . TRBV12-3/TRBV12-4 CASSPGYGYTF
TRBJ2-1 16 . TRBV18 CASSPLTTGSNNEQFF
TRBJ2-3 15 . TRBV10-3 CAASGLAGTTDTQYF
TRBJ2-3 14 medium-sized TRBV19 CASSVDRNTDTQYF
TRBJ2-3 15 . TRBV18 CASSPTGDLTDTQYF
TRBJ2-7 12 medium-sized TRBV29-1 CSVESGRNEQYF
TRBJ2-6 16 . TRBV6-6 CASSDRLSSGANVLTF
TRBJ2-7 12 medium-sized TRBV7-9 CASSWTLDEQYF
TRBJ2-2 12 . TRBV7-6 CASSPHTGELFF
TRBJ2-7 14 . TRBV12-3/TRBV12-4 CASSPVLGSYEQYF
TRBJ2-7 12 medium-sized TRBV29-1 CSVQTGDLEQYF
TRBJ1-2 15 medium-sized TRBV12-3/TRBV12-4 CASSLALGRIYGYTF
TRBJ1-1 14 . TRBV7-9 CASSFPGEWPEAFF
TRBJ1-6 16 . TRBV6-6 CASRGTGARYNSPLHF
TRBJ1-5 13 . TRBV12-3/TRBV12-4 CASSPDRYQPQHF
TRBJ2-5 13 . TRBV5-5 CASSLRGGETQYF
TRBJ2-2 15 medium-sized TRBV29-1 CSVPIGDSVTGELFF
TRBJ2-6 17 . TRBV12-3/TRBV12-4 CASRPTGRGFGANVLTF
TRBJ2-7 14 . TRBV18 CASSPQTGFQEQYF
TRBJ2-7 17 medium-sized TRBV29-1 CSASKGASGGTSYEQYF
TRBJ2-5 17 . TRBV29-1 CSVGLAGGPNTGETQYF
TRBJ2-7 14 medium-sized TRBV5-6 CASSLGSRTYEQYF
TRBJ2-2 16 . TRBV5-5 CASSLGLAGNTGELFF
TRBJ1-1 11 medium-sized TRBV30 CAWRANTEAFF
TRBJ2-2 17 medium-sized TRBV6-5 CASSYSSGFGNTGELFF
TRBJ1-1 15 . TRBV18 CASSWEGGRNTEAFF
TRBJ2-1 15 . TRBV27 CASSFRGGNYNEQFF
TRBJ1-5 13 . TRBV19 CASSTVPDQPQHF
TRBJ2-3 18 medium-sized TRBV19 CASSTPTPSQGSTDTQYF
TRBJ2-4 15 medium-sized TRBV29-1 CSARVGQGEGNIQYF
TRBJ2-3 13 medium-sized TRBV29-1 CSVKGSGADTQYF
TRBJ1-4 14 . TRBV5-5 CASSKDRGTEKLFF